This T cell receptor beta chain was identified during a study of blood T cells in healthy people across ages (dated by TCRdb to 2013 to 2016). For the study in its entirety: In model experiments, roughly one uniquely barcoded TCR beta cDNA molecule per two T cells was captured by template switching. To track age-related changes in TCR beta repertoire diversity, the study relied on deep sequencing normalized with unique cDNA molecular identifiers. Four age groups were formed from the donors: young (average approximately 15 years), middle-aged (around 41), aged (about 68) and long-lived (82). To avoid experimental bias, donors of different ages were distributed randomly across sequencing lanes. The study analyzed two additional independent replicas of 1 million unique cDNA reads from the same blood draw for two donors, one aged 18 to 30 and one aged 80 or older. What the research found in general, with its limitations: The long-lived group showed more naive CD4+ T cells, fewer expanded clones and increased TCR diversity than the aged group, suggesting age selection. The percentage of naive T cells measured by flow cytometry correlated strongly with observed TCR beta diversity. As age increased, observed TCR beta diversity per million T cells dropped in a roughly linear way, and a significant reduction was already evident by age roughly 36. Conclusive comparison of naive and antigen-experienced compartments was prevented by the profiling of bulk unsorted PBMCs. Because the CMV infection status of the donors was unknown, age-related changes in expanded clonotypes may potentially have been confounded. Estimates of total diversity based on one million sequenced T cells were regarded as lower bounds and as underestimates.

V is reduced by 2 bases and J by 11 bases, leaving a spacing of 15 bases between them. For CDR1 and CDR2, the germline V gene lists SGHVS and FQNEAQ. From cysteine to phenylalanine, the CDR3 is 13 amino acids long. Only the CDR3 portion is preserved as DNA: 39 bases, with reading frame beginning at the first base. Points on this clonotype: Its antigen specificity is not known. The record has no base qualities; no much larger clone is one base away.

Library preparation was by 5' RACE. The sequencer was an Illumina HiSeq 2500. A second about 7 to 11 cycle PCR used a sample-barcoded 5' primer and a J-beta primer mix. A template-switch 5' adaptor carrying 12 random nucleotides introduced a unique molecular identifier onto each TCR beta cDNA molecule. At least 3 million CDR3-containing paired-end reads were obtained from each sample. All of the RNA was converted into first-strand cDNA using the Mint cDNA synthesis kit, with a TRBC-specific oligonucleotide serving as the primer. After uracil-DNA glycosylase treatment, a first 18-cycle PCR used universal primers M1SS and BC2_uni_R on all cDNA. As for how the authors treated the data: For normalization, 1 million high-quality reads were randomly selected from each sample, with every read carrying a distinct molecular identifier. Reads sharing molecular identifiers were discarded rather than binned into consensus sequences. MiTCR, with a Q25 quality threshold and the strictest error-elimination algorithm, was used for CDR3 identification, clonotype clustering and error correction. A nonparametric unseen species model with Euler transformation was used to estimate a lower bound on total TCR beta diversity. In-frame beta chains were kept once TCRdb had trimmed the public reads at Q25 with fastp and called clones with MiXCR. When rows share a CDR3 protein, they turn into one entry using the most common DNA and genes. TCRdb's processing, not the authors', yielded these V and J calls. Here the sample has about 730,000 distinct CDR3 sequences; approximately 43% occur a single time. The ten largest clones add up to 20% to 25% of the sample.

The approximately 39 donors, aged 6 to 90 years, were systemically healthy Caucasian individuals from Russia. Each donor gave 8 to 10 milliliters of peripheral blood, collected into EDTA-treated Vacutainer tubes. PBMCs were isolated by Ficoll-Paque density-gradient centrifugation, with at least 6.5 million obtained per sample. Total RNA, at least 5.5 micrograms per sample, was extracted from PBMCs with Trizol reagent. Naive CD45RAhigh/CD27high T cell percentages were measured by flow cytometry on a PBMC aliquot from every donor. The receptor was derived from a woman aged 55 to 70 in good health. Recombination connected TRBV7-8 to TRBJ1-1; TRBD1 is perhaps the D gene, given 5 matching bases. Specimen: blood. The nucleotides are TGTGCCAGCAGCTTATCCGGGGCAGTTCAGGCTTTCTTT. Its protein product is CASSLSGAVQAFF.